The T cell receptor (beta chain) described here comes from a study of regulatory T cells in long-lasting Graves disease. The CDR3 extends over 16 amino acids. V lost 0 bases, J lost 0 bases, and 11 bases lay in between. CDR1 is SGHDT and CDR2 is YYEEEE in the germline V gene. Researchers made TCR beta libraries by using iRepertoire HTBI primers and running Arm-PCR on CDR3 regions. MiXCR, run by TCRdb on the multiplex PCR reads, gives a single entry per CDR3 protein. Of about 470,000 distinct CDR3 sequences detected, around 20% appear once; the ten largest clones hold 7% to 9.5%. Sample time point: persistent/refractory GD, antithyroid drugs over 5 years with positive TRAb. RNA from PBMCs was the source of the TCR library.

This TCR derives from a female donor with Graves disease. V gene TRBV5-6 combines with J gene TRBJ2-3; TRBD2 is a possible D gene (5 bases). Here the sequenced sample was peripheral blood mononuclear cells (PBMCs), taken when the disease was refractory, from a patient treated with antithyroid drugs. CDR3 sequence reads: CASSLAFTGSTDTQYF. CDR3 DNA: TGTGCCAGCAGCTTGGCTTTTACGGGGAGCACAGATACGCAGTATTTT.